The clone carrying this T cell receptor beta chain was detected only once. Its antigen is currently unknown. From germline, CDR1 is SGHNT and CDR2 YYREEE (reference sequence). The ends lost 4 bases at V and 5 bases at J; junction bases unmatched: 10. The CDR3 loop spans 15 amino acids. This sample is part of a study of T cells in localized non-small cell lung cancer. The table came from immunoSEQ multiplex PCR; TCRdb's copy has only in-frame clones and leaves some out. The sample lists roughly 72,000 clones, 80% to 90% occurring once. General study findings and limits: Of the top 100 tumor clones, median around 60 were in adjacent lung, some 30 among its top 100.

The TCR originated in a male donor aged 60 or older with stage III squamous cell lung carcinoma. The specimen comprised peripheral blood, sampled before any cancer treatment. V is TRBV5-4 and J is TRBJ1-2, with 8 bases matching TRBD1. The CDR3 nucleotides are TGTGCCAGCAGCAGGGGACAGGCCGGAGCTTATGGCTACACCTTC. It is translated as CASSRGQAGAYGYTF.